This T cell receptor (beta chain) emerged from a study of blood T cell repertoires in COVID-19 (dated by TCRdb to about 2020). With regard to the full study: Samples covering the acute and convalescent phases of COVID-19 were provided by collaborators in the United States, Italy and Spain. The prospective study material was composed of cDNA or gDNA derived from T cells, B-cell-depleted T cells, or PBMCs. Deeply sampled blood TCRbeta repertoires from subjects exposed to, actively infected with, or recovered from COVID-19 were included in the dataset. The repertoires were released in a freely available public database meant as a resource for research on the immune response to SARS-CoV-2. Samples came from the ongoing ImmuneRACE study (first 160 participants) plus 1,254 subjects from 6 global collaborators. Nearly every sample came with metadata listing a de-identified subject ID, COVID-19 status, age in years and sex. Where available, HLA class I and class II types were obtained from metadata supplied by the sample provider rather than from assay-based typing. What the authors observed across the whole study: The quantity of clinical and demographic metadata differed by source and by participant and was supplied without curation.

Participants in the prospective study were aged roughly 18 to 100 years, lived in 20 to 30 United States geographic areas, and enrolled through a virtual design. In the prospective study, cohorts were assigned on the basis of participant-reported clinical history obtained from a screening survey and a study questionnaire. Each participant in the prospective study had whole blood, serum and a nasopharyngeal or oropharyngeal swab collected by mobile phlebotomists. Over a roughly two-month period, participants in the prospective study had the option of providing additional blood draws and questionnaires. Blood samples from the prospective study were shipped frozen or at room temperature prior to DNA extraction. Based on the germline V gene, the CDR1 and CDR2 sequences are SNHLY and FYNNEI. From cysteine to phenylalanine, the CDR3 is 14 amino acids long. Of all the DNA, just the CDR3 is kept, 42 bases in frame from base 1. V is pruned by 6 bases and J by 4 bases, leaving 8 bases of the junction without a gene match.

The immunoSEQ Assay, a bias-controlled multiplex PCR, was used to amplify TCRbeta CDR3 regions from genomic DNA. As for the authors' bioinformatics: The number of nucleated cells in each sample was estimated by amplification of reference gene primers within the assay. To quantify the absolute abundance of each unique TCRbeta CDR3 rearrangement, sequence reads were collapsed and filtered. For each sample, productive Simpson clonality was calculated as the square root of Simpson's diversity index over productive rearrangements. TCRdb stores this immuneACCESS table with in-frame sequences only. Part of the clones is absent; in the studies checked, under half of the shortfall reflects unresolved V genes, and no reason is known for the rest. The V and J calls and clone size were taken over from that table, and D and trimming were inferred from the DNA. In all, the sample holds around 280,000 clones, and around 90% of those were seen once. In total, the top ten clones hold approximately 1.5% of the sample.

Regarding this clone: It lacks a known antigen. No quality values exist for individual bases; no much larger clone is one base distant.

This TCR was sampled from a woman aged 18-29 years with acute COVID-19. This sequence uses TRBV2 and TRBJ2-5; 7 bases in the junction line up with TRBD2. Input material: PBMCs or T cells enriched from blood (not recorded which). The CDR3 amino acid sequence is: CASSWGGSSETQYF. DNA sequence: TGTGCCAGCAGCTGGGGGGGATCATCAGAGACCCAGTACTTC.